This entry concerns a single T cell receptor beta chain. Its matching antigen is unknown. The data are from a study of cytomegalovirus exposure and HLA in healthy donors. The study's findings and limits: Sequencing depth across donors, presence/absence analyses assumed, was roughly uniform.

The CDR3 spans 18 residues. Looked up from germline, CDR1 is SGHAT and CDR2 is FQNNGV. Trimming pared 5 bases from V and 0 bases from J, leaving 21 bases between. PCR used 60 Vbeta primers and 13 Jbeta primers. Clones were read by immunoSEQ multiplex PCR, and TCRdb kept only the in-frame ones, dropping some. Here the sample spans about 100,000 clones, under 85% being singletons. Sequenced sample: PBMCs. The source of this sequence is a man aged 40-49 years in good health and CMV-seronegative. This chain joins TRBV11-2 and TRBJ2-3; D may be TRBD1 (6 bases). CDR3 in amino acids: CASSLGQRRGTSTDTQYF. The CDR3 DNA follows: TGTGCCAGCAGCCTCGGACAGCGCCGGGGAACAAGCACAGATACGCAGTATTTT.